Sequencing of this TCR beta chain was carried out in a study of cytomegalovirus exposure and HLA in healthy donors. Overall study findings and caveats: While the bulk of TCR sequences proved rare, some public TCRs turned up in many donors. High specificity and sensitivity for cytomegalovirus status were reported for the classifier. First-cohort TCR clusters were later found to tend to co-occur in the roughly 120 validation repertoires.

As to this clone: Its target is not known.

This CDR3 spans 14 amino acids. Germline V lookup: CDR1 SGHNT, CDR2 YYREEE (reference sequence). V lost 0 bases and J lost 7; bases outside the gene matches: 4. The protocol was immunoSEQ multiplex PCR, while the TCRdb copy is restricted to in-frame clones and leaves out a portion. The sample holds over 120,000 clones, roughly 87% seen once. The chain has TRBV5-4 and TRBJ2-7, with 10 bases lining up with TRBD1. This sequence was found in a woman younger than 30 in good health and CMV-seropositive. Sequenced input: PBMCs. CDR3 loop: CASSLGQGAREQYF. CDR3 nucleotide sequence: TGTGCCAGCAGCTTGGGACAGGGGGCGCGGGAGCAGTACTTC.